The T cell receptor beta chain under discussion was sequenced for a study of memory CD4+ T cells and cytomegalovirus serostatus. Study context: This sample comes from healthy Belgian adults, eight to ten CMV seropositive, 24 seronegative.

Original processing methods: Out-of-frame sequences were removed, leaving 2,000,000 or so distinct TCRbeta sequences. Here immunoSEQ multiplex PCR was the method, and the copy in TCRdb shows in-frame clones only, minus some. V, J and clone size derive from that table, while D and trimming were established from the DNA sequence. This sample has about 96,000 clones, with 80% found just once. Single viable CD3+CD4+CD8-CD45RO+ cells were sorted as the memory CD4+ T cells. CD4+ T cells were isolated by positive magnetic selection. The CDR3 length is 14 residues. The germline CDR1 and CDR2 sequences are WSHSY and SAAADI. Trimming pared 6 bases from V and 5 bases from J, leaving 16 bases between.

The sequenced material came from memory CD4+ T cells from blood. The chain carries TRBV10-2 and TRBJ2-5; D possibly uses TRBD1 or TRBD2 (6 bases each). This receptor was obtained from an adult in good health and CMV-seropositive. CDR3 loop: CASSLGGRVETQYF. The CDR3 DNA is TGCGCCAGCAGCCTTGGGGGGCGCGTTGAGACCCAGTACTTC.